Listed below are T cell receptor beta chains from one sample, sequenced in a study of patients and donors after allogeneic stem cell transplantation. TCRdb used MiXCR to reprocess the RT-PCR reads, holding one entry per CDR3 protein. The data hold some 960,000 distinct CDR3 sequences, with roughly 18% observed a single time. Specimen: blood, either unsorted or a sorted T cell fraction (not recorded which). These receptors were obtained from a human donor who was either an allogeneic HSCT recipient or a stem cell or donor lymphocyte infusion donor (not recorded which). It is not recorded whose cells these are; they may come from a transplant donor. The CDR3 runs from the conserved cysteine through the conserved F or W. A D gene is named only where the DNA matches it firmly. A row's size may be missing; if present it is once, few, many or a size class.

>NA|NA|TRBV5-1|TRBJ2-7
CASSLESFSYEQYF
TGCGCCAGCAGCTTAGAGAGCTTCTCCTACGAGCAGTACTTC
>few|NA|TRBV5-1|TRBJ1-1
CASSLAGRSGGHTEAFF
TGCGCCAGCAGCTTGGCCGGCCGCTCGGGGGGCCACACTGAAGCTTTCTTT
>many|NA|TRBV3-1|TRBJ2-7
CASSQDFISNEQYF
TGTGCCAGCAGCCAAGATTTCATTTCCAACGAGCAGTACTTC
>NA|NA|TRBV11-3|TRBJ2-1
CASSDTTASDEQFF
TGTGCCAGCAGCGATACCACAGCATCCGATGAGCAGTTCTTC
>NA|NA|TRBV20-1|TRBJ1-1
CSATPYGPGQIQAFF
TGCAGTGCTACCCCCTACGGCCCGGGACAAATACAAGCTTTCTTT
>NA|NA|TRBV9|TRBJ2-3
CASSSARSSTDTQYF
TGTGCCAGCAGCTCGGCGCGGAGTAGCACAGATACGCAGTATTTT
>NA|NA|TRBV6-2/TRBV6-3|TRBJ1-6
CASSYSGRNSPLHF
TGTGCCAGCAGTTACTCAGGACGGAATTCACCCCTCCACTTT
>NA|TRBD2|TRBV20-1|TRBJ2-1
CSARKYPRGASAINEQFF
TGCAGTGCTCGAAAATACCCGCGGGGGGCTTCTGCGATTAATGAGCAGTTCTTC
>few|TRBD1|TRBV4-1|TRBJ2-5
CASKSVGQGLETQYF
TGCGCCAGCAAATCTGTGGGACAGGGACTAGAGACCCAGTACTTC
>NA|TRBD2|TRBV12-3/TRBV12-4|TRBJ2-1
CASSPGGLARDEQFF
TGTGCCAGCAGCCCCGGGGGACTAGCGAGAGATGAGCAGTTCTTC
>few|NA|TRBV13|TRBJ2-3
CASSFRRGRTLDTDTQYF
TGTGCCAGCAGCTTTCGCAGAGGGAGGACTCTTGACACAGATACGCAGTATTTT
>few|NA|TRBV7-7|TRBJ2-2
CASSLSPTYTGELFF
TGTGCTAGCAGCCTGAGCCCCACGTACACCGGGGAGCTGTTTTTT